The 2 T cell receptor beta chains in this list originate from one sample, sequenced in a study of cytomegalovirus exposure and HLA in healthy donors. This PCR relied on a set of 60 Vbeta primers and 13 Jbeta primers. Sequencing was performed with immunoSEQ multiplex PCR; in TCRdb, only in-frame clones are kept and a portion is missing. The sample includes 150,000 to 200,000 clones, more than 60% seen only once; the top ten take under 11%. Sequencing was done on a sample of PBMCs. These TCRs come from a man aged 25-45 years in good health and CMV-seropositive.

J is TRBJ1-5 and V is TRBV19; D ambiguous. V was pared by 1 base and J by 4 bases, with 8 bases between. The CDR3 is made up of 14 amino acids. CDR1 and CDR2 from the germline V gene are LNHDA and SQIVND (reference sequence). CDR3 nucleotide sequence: TGTGCCAGTAGTATAGGAACAGCTAATCAGCCCCAGCATTTT. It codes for CASSIGTANQPQHF.

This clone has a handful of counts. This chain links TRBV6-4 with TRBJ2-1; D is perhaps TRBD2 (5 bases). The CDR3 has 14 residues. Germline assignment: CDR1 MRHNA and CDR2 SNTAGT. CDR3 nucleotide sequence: TGTGTCACCCAAAGGGCTTTCGATAGCGATGAGCAGTTCTTC. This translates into CVTQRAFDSDEQFF.